This record covers a single T cell receptor (beta chain). This entry is derived from a study of blood T cell repertoires in COVID-19. Overall study: The samples span acute and convalescent COVID-19 from the United States, Italy and Spain. PBMCs, B-cell-depleted T cells, or T cells were the source of the cDNA or gDNA that made up the material.

Trimming cost V 6 bases and J 0 bases, with 11 bases left between them. The CDR3 consists of 15 residues. Germline V gene data show CDR1 as MDHEN and CDR2 as SYDVKM. Original analysis: Reference gene primer amplification gave nucleated cell count estimates. The data were produced by immunoSEQ multiplex PCR, yet TCRdb's version contains in-frame clones alone and is incomplete. That table is the source of V, J and clone size, and D and trimming were worked out from the DNA. The sample contains a few hundred thousand clones, roughly 83% of which appear only once. The sequenced sample was peripheral blood. The source is an older man with acute or convalescent COVID-19. V gene TRBV28 combines with J gene TRBJ2-2, with D perhaps matching TRBD1 (6 bases). The CDR3: CASSLTGANTGELFF. The CDR3 DNA follows: TGTGCCAGCAGCCTGACAGGCGCGAACACCGGGGAGCTGTTTTTT.